The T cell receptor beta chain described here comes from a study of cytomegalovirus exposure and HLA in healthy donors. Study-level information: Samples from HLA-typed donors yielded 65 million to 85 million unique TCRs in an early data release. Overall study results and limits: Researchers catalogued about 160 TCR beta chains as cytomegalovirus-associated.

Comments on this clone: Its antigen is currently unknown.

This CDR3 has 15 residues. V lost 1 base, J lost 4 bases, and 1 base stayed unmatched. Germline V lookup: CDR1 KGHSH, CDR2 LQKENI. The PCR employed 60 Vbeta primers together with 13 Jbeta primers. Libraries were prepared by immunoSEQ multiplex PCR; TCRdb keeps only in-frame clonotypes and omits some of them. The data contain 110,000 or so clones, around 81% of them singletons. Sequencing input: PBMCs. The source is a woman younger than 45 in good health and CMV-seronegative. The chain has TRBV18 and TRBJ2-1, with 10 positions matching TRBD2. Here the CDR3 reads CASSPQRGGYNEQFF. The CDR3 bases are TGTGCCAGCTCACCACAGCGGGGGGGTTACAATGAGCAGTTCTTC.